One and the same sample provided the 16 T cell receptor beta chains below, sequenced in a study of cytomegalovirus exposure and HLA in healthy donors. Amplification used 60 Vbeta primers and 13 Jbeta primers. TCRdb's copy holds only in-frame clones and misses some; the assay was immunoSEQ multiplex PCR. The data contain about 170,000 clones, approximately 80% of them singletons. Sequencing input: PBMCs. Receptors originate from a female donor in good health and CMV-seronegative.

The genes are TRBV4-3 and TRBJ1-2; 8 bases map to TRBD1. Germline assignment: CDR1 LGHNA and CDR2 YSLEER. V gave up 0 bases and J gave up 2 bases; unmatched junction bases: 2. The CDR3 spans 15 residues. CDR3 sequence (DNA): TGCGCCAGCAGCCAAGATCCAGGGGGCAACTATGGCTACACCTTC. The encoded protein is CASSQDPGGNYGYTF.

J is TRBJ1-1 and V is TRBV19; 9 nucleotides align to TRBD1. V lost 5 bases and J lost 1; bases outside the gene matches: 2. Germline values: CDR1 LNHDA, CDR2 SQIVND (reference sequence). There are 14 residues in the CDR3. CDR3 region: CASSPDRGNTEAFF. In DNA, the CDR3 is TGTGCCAGTAGTCCGGACAGGGGGAACACTGAAGCTTTCTTT.

The chain recombines TRBV27 with TRBJ2-7; TRBD1 matches at 9 bases. J lost 6 bases, V lost 8 bases, and 11 bases had no gene match. The germline V gene has CDR1 MNHEY and CDR2 SMNVEV (reference sequence). The CDR3 has 14 residues. CDR3 loop: CASAWDRAAGEQYF. Here the CDR3 DNA reads TGTGCCAGCGCCTGGGACAGGGCAGCCGGCGAGCAGTACTTC.

J is TRBJ1-3 and V is TRBV11-2, with D perhaps matching TRBD1 (5 bases). This CDR3 has 16 residues. Germline V gives CDR1 SGHAT, CDR2 FQNNGV. Trimming took 2 bases from V and 0 from J, leaving 11 bases between them. The CDR3 loop reads CASSLRWTLSGNTIYF. In DNA form, the CDR3 reads TGTGCCAGCAGCTTAAGGTGGACACTCTCTGGAAACACCATATATTTT.

This chain's CDR3 is CASIPQGSGNTIYF. CDR3 sequence (DNA): TGTGCCAGCATCCCCCAGGGGTCCGGAAACACCATATATTTT. The genes are TRBV28 and TRBJ1-3; D is possibly TRBD1 (6 bases). Germline V CDR1 and CDR2: MDHEN, SYDVKM. The CDR3 runs 14 residues. V was pared by 7 bases and J by 4 bases, with 14 bases between.

The V and J genes are TRBV11-3 and TRBJ2-2; no reliable D call. Germline CDR1 is SGHNT and CDR2 is YENEEA. This CDR3 contains 15 residues. V lost 1 base and J lost 4, with 10 bases in between. The CDR3 here is CASSLGGTSTGELFF. DNA of the CDR3: TGTGCCAGCAGCTTAGGCGGTACGTCCACCGGGGAGCTGTTTTTT.

The V and J genes are TRBV5-1 and TRBJ2-5, with D perhaps matching TRBD1 (5 bases). With the DNA end fitting TRBJ2-7 better, the J assignment may be wrong. Germline assignment: CDR1 SGHRS and CDR2 YFSETQ. The CDR3 is made up of 13 amino acids. The CDR3 is CASRWGVKDEQYF. In DNA form, the CDR3 reads TGCGCCAGCCGTTGGGGCGTCAAAGACGAGCAGTACTTC.

The V call is TRBV11-2, the J call TRBJ2-1; D may be TRBD1 (6 bases). CDR3 size: 16 residues. V was trimmed by 5 bases and J by 5 bases, leaving 19 bases between them. Germline-derived CDR1 and CDR2 are SGHAT and FQNNGV. CDR3: CASSREEWGRHNEQFF. The CDR3 nucleotides read TGTGCCAGCAGCCGAGAAGAGTGGGGGCGTCACAATGAGCAGTTCTTC.

The chain carries TRBV18 and TRBJ2-2; D call uncertain. V lost 3 bases to trimming and J lost 4 bases, with 6 bases between them. This CDR3 is 13 amino acids long. Germline CDR1 and CDR2: KGHSH and LQKENI. The CDR3 loop reads CASSPDITGELFF. The CDR3 region has the DNA TGTGCCAGCTCACCCGACATCACCGGGGAGCTGTTTTTT.

The CDR3 DNA is TGTGCCAGCAGGCTGGGGACAGCAAAGTCCTATAGCAATCAGCCCCAGCATTTT. Protein: CASRLGTAKSYSNQPQHF. J is TRBJ1-5 and V is TRBV14, with TRBD1 matching 7 bases. The length of the CDR3 is 18 residues. V lost 6 bases to trimming and J lost 0 bases; unmatched junction nucleotides: 14. CDR1 and CDR2 (germline): SGHDN, FVKESK.

In this sample, this clone turned up a few times. The CDR3 loop reads CASSTGPSNQPQHF. CDR3 in DNA: TGTGCCAGTAGTACAGGGCCCTCTAATCAGCCCCAGCATTTT. The genes are TRBV19 and TRBJ1-5; weak D call: TRBD1 (5 bases). The ends were cut back, 4 bases at V and 4 bases at J, with 11 bases in the middle. Germline loops: CDR1 LNHDA, CDR2 SQIVND (reference sequence). There are 14 residues in the CDR3.

The rearrangement uses TRBV19 and TRBJ2-2; 9 nucleotides agree with TRBD1. Germline loops: CDR1 LNHDA, CDR2 SQIVND (reference sequence). The CDR3 covers 17 residues. J gave up 2 bases and V 5 bases, and 9 bases lay outside the gene matches. The CDR3 spells CASSPRGTGFNTGELFF. For the CDR3, the DNA is TGTGCCAGTAGTCCACGCGGGACAGGGTTCAACACCGGGGAGCTGTTTTTT. Filled out from reference TRBV19 and TRBJ2-2, the complete variable domain reads DGGITQSPKYLFRKEGQNVTLSCEQNLNHDAMYWYRQDPGQGLRLIYYSQIVNDFQKGDIAEGYSVSREKKESFPLTVTSAQKNPTAFYLCASSPRGTGFNTGELFFGEGSRLTVL.

V usage is TRBV25-1 and J usage is TRBJ2-7; D is possibly TRBD2 (5 bases). The V end lost 5 bases, the J end lost 2 bases, and 10 bases lay between the germline ends. Germline CDR1 MGHDK, CDR2 SYGVNS. The CDR3 spans 13 residues. CDR3 bases: TGTGCCAGCAGTACCCCCGGGGCCTACGAGCAGTACTTC. Translating gives CASSTPGAYEQYF.

The CDR3 reads CAWSVAPGLGQFF. CDR3 in DNA: TGTGCCTGGAGTGTGGCGCCGGGACTGGGACAGTTCTTC. The chain has TRBV30 and TRBJ2-1; TRBD2 might be the D (6 bases). V was cut by 0 bases and J by 13 bases, with 16 bases left in between. This CDR3 has 13 amino acids. Germline V CDR1 and CDR2: GTSNPN, SVGIG (reference sequence).

This clone has a handful of counts. This rearrangement joins TRBV28 to TRBJ1-5, with 7 positions matching TRBD1. J gave up 3 bases and V 6 bases, and 8 bases lay outside the gene matches. This CDR3 spans 15 amino acids. Germline CDR1 reads MDHEN; CDR2 reads SYDVKM. In DNA, the CDR3 is TGTGCCAGCAGACTCCCCACAGGGGACAATCAGCCCCAGCATTTT. Translation gives CASRLPTGDNQPQHF.

This clone was found a few times. V is TRBV6-1 and J is TRBJ2-1; D remains unclear. The V gene's germline CDR1 is MNHNS and CDR2 SASEGT. CDR3 length: 14 residues. The ends were cut back, 1 base at V and 4 bases at J, with 8 bases in the middle. CDR3: CASSEEGGYNEQFF. As DNA, the CDR3 is TGTGCCAGCAGTGAAGAAGGCGGTTACAATGAGCAGTTCTTC.